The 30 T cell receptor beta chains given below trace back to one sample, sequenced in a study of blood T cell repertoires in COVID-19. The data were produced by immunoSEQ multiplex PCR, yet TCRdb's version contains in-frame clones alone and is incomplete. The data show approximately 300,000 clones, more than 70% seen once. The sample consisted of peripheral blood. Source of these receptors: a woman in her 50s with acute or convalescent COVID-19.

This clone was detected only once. The CDR3 region is CASTWTGLNTEAFF. The CDR3 region has the DNA TGTGCCAGCACCTGGACAGGGCTGAACACTGAAGCTTTCTTT. The chain carries TRBV5-6 and TRBJ1-1; 8 nucleotides agree with TRBD1. V trimming: 6 bases; J trimming: 0 bases; junction bases outside the gene matches: 4. CDR3 length equals 14 residues. Germline loops: CDR1 SGHDT, CDR2 YYEEEE.

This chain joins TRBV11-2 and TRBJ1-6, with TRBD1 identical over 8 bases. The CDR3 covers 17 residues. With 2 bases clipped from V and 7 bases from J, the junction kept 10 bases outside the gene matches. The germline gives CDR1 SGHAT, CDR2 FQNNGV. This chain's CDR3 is CASSLYPDRAWNSPLHF. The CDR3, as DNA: TGTGCCAGCAGCTTATACCCGGACAGGGCTTGGAATTCACCCCTCCACTTT.

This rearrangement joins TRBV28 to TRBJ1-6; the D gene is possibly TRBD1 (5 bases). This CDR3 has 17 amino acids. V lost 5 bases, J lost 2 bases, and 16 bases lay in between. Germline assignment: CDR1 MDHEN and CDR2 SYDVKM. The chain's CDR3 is CASSPWGGEAYNSPLHF. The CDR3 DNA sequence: TGTGCCAGCAGTCCTTGGGGGGGGGAGGCCTATAATTCACCCCTCCACTTT. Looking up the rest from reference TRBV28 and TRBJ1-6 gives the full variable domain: DVKVTQSSRYLVKRTGEKVFLECVQDMDHENMFWYRQDPGLGLRLIYFSYDVKMKEKGDIPEGYSVSREKKERFSLILESASTNQTSMYLCASSPWGGEAYNSPLHFGNGTRLTVT.

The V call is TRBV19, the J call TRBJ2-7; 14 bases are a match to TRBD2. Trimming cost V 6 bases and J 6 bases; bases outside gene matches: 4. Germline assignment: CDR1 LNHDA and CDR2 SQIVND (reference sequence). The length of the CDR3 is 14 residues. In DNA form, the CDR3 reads TGTGCCAGTAGCCCGGGACTAGCGGGAGCCGAGCAGTACTTC. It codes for CASSPGLAGAEQYF.

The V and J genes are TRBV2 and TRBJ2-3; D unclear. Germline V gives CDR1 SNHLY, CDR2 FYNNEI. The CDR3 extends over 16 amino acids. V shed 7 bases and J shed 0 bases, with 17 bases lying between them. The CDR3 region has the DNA TGTGCCAGCACCGAGAACCTGTATCTTAGCACAGATACGCAGTATTTT. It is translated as CASTENLYLSTDTQYF.

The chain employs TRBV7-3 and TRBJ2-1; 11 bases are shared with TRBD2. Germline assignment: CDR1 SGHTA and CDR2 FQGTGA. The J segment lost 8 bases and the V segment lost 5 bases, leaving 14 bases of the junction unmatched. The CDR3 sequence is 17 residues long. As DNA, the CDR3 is TGTGCCAGCAGCCTTGACTTTACTAGCGGGAGTTCCCATGAGCAGTTCTTC. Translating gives CASSLDFTSGSSHEQFF.

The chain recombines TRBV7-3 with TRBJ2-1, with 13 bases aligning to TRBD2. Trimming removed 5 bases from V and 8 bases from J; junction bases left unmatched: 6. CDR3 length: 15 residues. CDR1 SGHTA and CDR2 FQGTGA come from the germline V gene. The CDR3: CASSPGLAGFYEQFF. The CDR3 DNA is TGTGCCAGCAGCCCGGGACTAGCGGGATTTTATGAGCAGTTCTTC. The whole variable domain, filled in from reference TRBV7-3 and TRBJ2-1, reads GAGVSQTPSNKVTEKGKYVELRCDPISGHTALYWYRQSLGQGPEFLIYFQGTGAADDSGLPNDRFFAVRPEGSVSTLKIQRTERGDSAVYLCASSPGLAGFYEQFFGPGTRLTVL.

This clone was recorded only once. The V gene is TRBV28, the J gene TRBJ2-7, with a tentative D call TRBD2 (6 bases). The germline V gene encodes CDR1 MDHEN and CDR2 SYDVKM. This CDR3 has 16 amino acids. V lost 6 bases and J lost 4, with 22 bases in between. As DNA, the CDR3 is TGTGCCAGCAGCGCTATTTCACTGGGGGGTGATTACGAGCAGTACTTC. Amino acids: CASSAISLGGDYEQYF. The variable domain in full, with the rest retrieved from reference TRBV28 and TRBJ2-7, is DVKVTQSSRYLVKRTGEKVFLECVQDMDHENMFWYRQDPGLGLRLIYFSYDVKMKEKGDIPEGYSVSREKKERFSLILESASTNQTSMYLCASSAISLGGDYEQYFGPGTRLTVT.

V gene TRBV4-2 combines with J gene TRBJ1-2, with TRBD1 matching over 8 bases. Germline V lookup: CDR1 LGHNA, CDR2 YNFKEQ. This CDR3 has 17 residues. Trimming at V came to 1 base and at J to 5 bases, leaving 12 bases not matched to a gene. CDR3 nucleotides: TGTGCCAGCAGCCAAGTTTTTCTCGGACAGGGCCTTTATGGCTACACCTTC. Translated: CASSQVFLGQGLYGYTF.

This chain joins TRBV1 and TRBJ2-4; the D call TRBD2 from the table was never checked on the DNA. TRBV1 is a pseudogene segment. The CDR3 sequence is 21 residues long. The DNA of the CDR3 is TGCACCAGCAGCCCAGGCACCGAGGCTAGCGGGAGGGTCGTAGCCAAAAACATTCAGTACTTC. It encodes CTSSPGTEASGRVVAKNIQYF.

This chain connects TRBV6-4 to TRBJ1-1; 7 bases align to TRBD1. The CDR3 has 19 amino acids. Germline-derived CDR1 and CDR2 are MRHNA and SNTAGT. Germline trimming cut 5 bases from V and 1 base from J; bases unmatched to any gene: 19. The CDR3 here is CASSPAGTVTSNKNTEAFF. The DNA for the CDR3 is TGTGCCAGCAGTCCCGCCGGGACAGTGACAAGTAACAAGAACACTGAAGCTTTCTTT.

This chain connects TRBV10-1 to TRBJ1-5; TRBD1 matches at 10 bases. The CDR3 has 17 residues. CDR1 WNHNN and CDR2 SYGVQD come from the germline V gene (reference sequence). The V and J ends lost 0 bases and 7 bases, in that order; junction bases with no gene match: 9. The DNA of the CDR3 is TGCGCCAGCAGTGAGTCATGGGACAGGGGAACACGGCAGCCCCAGCATTTT. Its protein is CASSESWDRGTRQPQHF.

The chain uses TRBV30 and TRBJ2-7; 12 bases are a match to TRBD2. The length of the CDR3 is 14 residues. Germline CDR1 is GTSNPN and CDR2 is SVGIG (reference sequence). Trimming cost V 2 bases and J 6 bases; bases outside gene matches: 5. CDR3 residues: CAWSRLAGVGEQYF. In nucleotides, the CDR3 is TGTGCCTGGAGTCGACTAGCGGGAGTGGGCGAGCAGTACTTC. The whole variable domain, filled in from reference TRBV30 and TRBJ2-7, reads SQTIHQWPATLVQPVGSPLSLECTVEGTSNPNLYWYRQAAGRGLQLLFYSVGIGQISSEVPQNLSASRPQDRQFILSSKKLLLSDSGFYLCAWSRLAGVGEQYFGPGTRLTVT.

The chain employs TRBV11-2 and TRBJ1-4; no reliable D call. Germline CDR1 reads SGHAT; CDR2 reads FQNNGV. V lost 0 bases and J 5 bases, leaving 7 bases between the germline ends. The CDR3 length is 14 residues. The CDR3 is CASSLDIQNEKLFF. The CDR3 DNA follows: TGTGCCAGCAGCTTAGATATCCAGAATGAAAAACTGTTTTTT.

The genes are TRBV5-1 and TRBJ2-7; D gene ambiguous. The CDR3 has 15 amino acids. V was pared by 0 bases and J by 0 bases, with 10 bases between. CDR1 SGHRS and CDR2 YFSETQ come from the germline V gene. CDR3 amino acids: CASSLDYSSSYEQYF. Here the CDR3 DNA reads TGCGCCAGCAGCTTGGACTACTCGAGCTCCTACGAGCAGTACTTC.

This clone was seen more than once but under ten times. CDR3 nucleotides: TGTGCCAGCACCGGAGGGAGACGGGGCTTTGCTGGGGAGCTGTTTTTT. Protein sequence: CASTGGRRGFAGELFF. The V gene is TRBV9, the J gene TRBJ2-2, with D possibly being TRBD2 (6 bases). This CDR3 spans 16 amino acids. The germline V and J ends were trimmed by 6 bases and 8 bases, with 23 bases remaining between them. Germline CDR1 and CDR2: SGDLS and YYNGEE. The full variable domain, its missing parts supplied by reference TRBV9 and TRBJ2-2, is DSGVTQTPKHLITATGQRVTLRCSPRSGDLSVYWYQQSLDQGLQFLIQYYNGEERAKGNILERFSAQQFPDLHSELNLSSLELGDSALYFCASTGGRRGFAGELFFGEGSRLTVL.

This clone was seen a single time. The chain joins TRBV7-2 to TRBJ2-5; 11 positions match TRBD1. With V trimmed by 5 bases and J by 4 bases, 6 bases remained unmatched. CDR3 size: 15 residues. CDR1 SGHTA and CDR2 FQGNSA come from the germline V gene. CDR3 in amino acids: CASSPRTGGTETQYF. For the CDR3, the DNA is TGTGCCAGCAGCCCCCGGACAGGGGGCACAGAGACCCAGTACTTC.

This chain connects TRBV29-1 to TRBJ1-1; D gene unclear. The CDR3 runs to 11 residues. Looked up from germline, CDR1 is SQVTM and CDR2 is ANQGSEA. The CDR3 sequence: CLGEQNTEAFF. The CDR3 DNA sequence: TGCCTCGGGGAGCAGAACACTGAAGCTTTCTTT. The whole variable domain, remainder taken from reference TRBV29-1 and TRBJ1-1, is SAVISQKPSRDICQRGTSLTIQCQVDSQVTMMFWYRQQPGQSLTLIATANQGSEATYESGFVIDKFPISRPNLTFSTLTVSNMSPEDSSIYLCLGEQNTEAFFGQGTRLTVV.

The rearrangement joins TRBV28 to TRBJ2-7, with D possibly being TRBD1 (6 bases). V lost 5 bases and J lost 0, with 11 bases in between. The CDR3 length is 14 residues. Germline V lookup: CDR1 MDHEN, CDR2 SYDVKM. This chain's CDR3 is CASSHRALSYEQYF. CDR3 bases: TGTGCCAGCAGTCACAGGGCCCTCTCCTACGAGCAGTACTTC.

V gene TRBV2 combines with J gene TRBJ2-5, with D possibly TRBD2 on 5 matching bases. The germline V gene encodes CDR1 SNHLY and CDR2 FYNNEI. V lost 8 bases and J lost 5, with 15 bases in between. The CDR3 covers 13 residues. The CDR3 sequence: CASAWETLETQYF. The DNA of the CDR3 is TGTGCCAGCGCCTGGGAGACGCTTGAGACCCAGTACTTC.

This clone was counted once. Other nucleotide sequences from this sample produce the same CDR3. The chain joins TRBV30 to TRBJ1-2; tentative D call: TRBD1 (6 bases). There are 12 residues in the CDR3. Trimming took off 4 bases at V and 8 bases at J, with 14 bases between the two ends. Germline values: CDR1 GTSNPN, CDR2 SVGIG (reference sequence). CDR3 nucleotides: TGTGCCTGGAATGGAGGGGGGGGCGGCTACACCTTC. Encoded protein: CAWNGGGGGYTF.

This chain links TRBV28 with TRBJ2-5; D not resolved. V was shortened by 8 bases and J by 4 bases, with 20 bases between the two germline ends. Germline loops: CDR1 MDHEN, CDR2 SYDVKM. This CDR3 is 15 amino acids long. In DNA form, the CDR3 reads TGTGCCAGCCTTTTAAATGTTGGAGCAATAGAGACCCAGTACTTC. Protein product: CASLLNVGAIETQYF.

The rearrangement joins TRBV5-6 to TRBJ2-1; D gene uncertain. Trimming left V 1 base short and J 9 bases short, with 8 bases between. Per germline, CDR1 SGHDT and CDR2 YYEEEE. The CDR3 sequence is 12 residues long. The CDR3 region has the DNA TGTGCCAGCAGCTTGATGGAGTCTGAGCAGTTCTTC. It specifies CASSLMESEQFF.

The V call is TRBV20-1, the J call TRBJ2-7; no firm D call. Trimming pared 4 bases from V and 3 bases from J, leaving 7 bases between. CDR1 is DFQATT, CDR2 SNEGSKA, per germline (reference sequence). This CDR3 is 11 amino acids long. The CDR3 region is CSATDIYEQYF. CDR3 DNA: TGCAGTGCTACCGACATCTACGAGCAGTACTTC.

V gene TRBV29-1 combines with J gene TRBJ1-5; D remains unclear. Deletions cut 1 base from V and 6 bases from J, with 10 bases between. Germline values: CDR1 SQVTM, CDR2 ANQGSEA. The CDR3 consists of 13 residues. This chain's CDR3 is CSVEGQSGQPQHF. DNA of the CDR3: TGCAGCGTTGAAGGGCAGAGCGGTCAGCCCCAGCATTTT.

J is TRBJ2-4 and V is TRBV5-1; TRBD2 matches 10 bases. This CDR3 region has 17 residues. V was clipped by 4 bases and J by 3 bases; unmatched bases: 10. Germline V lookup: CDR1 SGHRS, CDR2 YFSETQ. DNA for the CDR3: TGCGCCAGCAGCCCACAAACCCTAGCGGGGGTCAAAAACATTCAGTACTTC. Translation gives CASSPQTLAGVKNIQYF. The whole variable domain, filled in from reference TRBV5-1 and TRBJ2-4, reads KAGVTQTPRYLIKTRGQQVTLSCSPISGHRSVSWYQQTPGQGLQFLFEYFSETQRNKGNFPGRFSGRQFSNSRSEMNVSTLELGDSALYLCASSPQTLAGVKNIQYFGAGTRLSVL.

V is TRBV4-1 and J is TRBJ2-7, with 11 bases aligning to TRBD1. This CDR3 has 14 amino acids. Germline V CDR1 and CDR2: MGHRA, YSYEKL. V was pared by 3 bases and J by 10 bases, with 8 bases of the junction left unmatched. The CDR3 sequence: CASSHGGQGAKQYF. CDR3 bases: TGCGCCAGCAGCCACGGAGGACAGGGGGCGAAACAGTACTTC.

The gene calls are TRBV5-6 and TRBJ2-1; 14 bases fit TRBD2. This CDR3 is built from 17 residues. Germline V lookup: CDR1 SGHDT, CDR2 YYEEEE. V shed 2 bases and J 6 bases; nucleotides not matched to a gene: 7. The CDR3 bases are TGTGCCAGCAGCTTTTTGCCGGGGACTAGCGGGAGCAATGAGCAGTTCTTC. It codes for CASSFLPGTSGSNEQFF.

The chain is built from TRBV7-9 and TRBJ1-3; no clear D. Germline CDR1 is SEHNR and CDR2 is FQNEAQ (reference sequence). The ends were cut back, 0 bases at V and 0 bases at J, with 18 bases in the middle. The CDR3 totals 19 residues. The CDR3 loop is CASSLARHLPETSGNTIYF. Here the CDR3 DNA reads TGTGCCAGCAGCTTAGCGCGACATCTACCCGAAACCTCTGGAAACACCATATATTTT.

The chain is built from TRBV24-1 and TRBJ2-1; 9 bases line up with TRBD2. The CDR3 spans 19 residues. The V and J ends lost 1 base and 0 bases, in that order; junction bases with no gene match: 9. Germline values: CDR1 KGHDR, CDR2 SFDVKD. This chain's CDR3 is CATSDFSLAGWSSYNEQFF. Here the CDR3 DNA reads TGTGCCACCAGTGATTTTAGTCTAGCGGGATGGAGCTCCTACAATGAGCAGTTCTTC.